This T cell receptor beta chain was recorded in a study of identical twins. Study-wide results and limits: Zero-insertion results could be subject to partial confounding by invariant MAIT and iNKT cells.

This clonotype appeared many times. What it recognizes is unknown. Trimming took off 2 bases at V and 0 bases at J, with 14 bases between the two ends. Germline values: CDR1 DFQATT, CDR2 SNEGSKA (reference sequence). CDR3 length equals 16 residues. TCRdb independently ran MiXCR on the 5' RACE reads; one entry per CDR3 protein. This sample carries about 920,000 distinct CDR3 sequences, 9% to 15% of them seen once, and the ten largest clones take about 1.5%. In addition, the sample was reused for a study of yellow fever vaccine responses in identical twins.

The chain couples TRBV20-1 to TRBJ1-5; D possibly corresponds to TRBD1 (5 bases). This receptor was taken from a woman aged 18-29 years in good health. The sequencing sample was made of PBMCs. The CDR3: CSARTRRDLSNQPQHF. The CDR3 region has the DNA TGCAGTGCTAGAACCCGCAGGGACCTTAGCAATCAGCCCCAGCATTTT.